A selection of T cell receptor beta chains follows, all from one sample in a study of blood T cell repertoires in COVID-19. Method: immunoSEQ multiplex PCR; TCRdb's copy keeps in-frame clones and lacks some. The sample records around 360,000 clones, approximately 84% being singletons. The sequenced sample was PBMCs or T cells enriched from blood (not recorded which). All receptors come from a woman between 25 and 40 years old who had recovered from COVID-19. CDR3s include the opening cysteine and the closing phenylalanine or tryptophan. Fields, in order: clone size, J gene, V gene, D gene, CDR3 protein, CDR3 DNA. D genes are given only for firm matches. Clone size is not always given. Where it is, it says once, few, many or a class for expanded clones.

>few|TRBJ1-5|TRBV3-1/TRBV3-2|NA
CASSQAQGQPQHF
TGTGCCAGCAGCCAAGCTCAGGGACAGCCCCAGCATTTT
>once|TRBJ2-1|TRBV15|TRBD2
CATSREGWGLAGPQQFF
TGTGCCACCAGCAGGGAGGGGTGGGGACTAGCGGGACCCCAGCAGTTCTTC
>NA|TRBJ2-1|TRBV7-9|NA
CASSLAASADEQFF
TGTGCCAGCAGCTTGGCGGCTAGCGCGGATGAGCAGTTCTTC
>NA|TRBJ2-1|TRBV4-1|TRBD1
CASSQRQGATSSYNEQFF
TGCGCCAGCAGCCAACGGCAGGGGGCAACGAGCTCCTACAATGAGCAGTTCTTC
>NA|TRBJ1-2|TRBV5-1|TRBD1
CASTAGTGTGGYTF
TGCGCCAGCACCGCCGGGACAGGCACTGGTGGCTACACCTTC
>NA|TRBJ2-3|TRBV19|TRBD2
CASSSRGAGGTDTQYF
TGTGCCAGTAGTTCCCGGGGAGCGGGGGGCACAGATACGCAGTATTTT
>NA|TRBJ2-1|TRBV10-3|TRBD2
CATGLATSYNEQFF
TGTGCCACCGGACTAGCAACATCATACAATGAGCAGTTCTTC
>NA|TRBJ1-5|TRBV3-1/TRBV3-2|TRBD1
CASSSRQGIGQPQHF
TGTGCCAGCAGCTCCCGACAGGGGATCGGGCAGCCCCAGCATTTT
>NA|TRBJ2-4|TRBV19|TRBD1
CASSRGQGNIQYF
TGTGCCAGTAGTAGGGGACAGGGGAACATTCAGTACTTC
>NA|TRBJ1-4|TRBV10-3|TRBD1
CAISGGQLNPNEKLFF
TGTGCCATCAGTGGGGGACAGCTAAACCCTAATGAAAAACTGTTTTTT
>NA|TRBJ1-3|TRBV7-2|NA
CASSSTGTGNTIYF
TGTGCCAGCAGCTCCACAGGGACTGGAAACACCATATATTTT
>NA|TRBJ2-3|TRBV4-2|NA
CASSQGRLASSDTQYF
TGTGCCAGCAGCCAAGGGCGCCTAGCGTCATCAGATACGCAGTATTTT
>NA|TRBJ1-2|TRBV7-9|TRBD1
CASSYTTAPGQGNYGYTF
TGTGCCAGCAGTTATACAACCGCACCGGGACAGGGTAACTATGGCTACACCTTC
>NA|TRBJ1-1|TRBV2|NA
CASSHNREGNTEAFF
TGTGCCAGCAGTCATAACAGGGAAGGGAACACTGAAGCTTTCTTT
>NA|TRBJ1-5|TRBV27|NA
CASSFRGNQPQHF
TGTGCCAGCAGTTTTCGGGGCAATCAGCCCCAGCATTTT
>NA|TRBJ2-7|TRBV28|TRBD1
CASSSAGTGLKKQYF
TGTGCCAGCAGTTCCGCCGGGACAGGACTCAAGAAGCAGTACTTC
>NA|TRBJ2-1|TRBV3-1/TRBV3-2|TRBD2
CASSRGTSGSGEQFF
TGTGCCAGCAGCCGGGGGACTAGCGGGTCCGGTGAGCAGTTCTTC
>NA|TRBJ2-2|TRBV12-5|TRBD2
CASGSVRERDNTGELFF
TGTGCTAGTGGTTCCGTGCGCGAGCGGGATAACACCGGGGAGCTGTTTTTT
>NA|TRBJ2-5|TRBV7-7|TRBD2
CASSFKRGAQETQYF
TGTGCTAGCAGCTTCAAGCGGGGAGCCCAAGAGACCCAGTACTTC
>NA|TRBJ1-2|TRBV7-9|TRBD1
CASSSSTGSNYGYTF
TGTGCCAGCAGCTCTTCGACAGGGTCTAACTATGGCTACACCTTC
>NA|TRBJ2-7|TRBV7-6|TRBD2
CASSFAGGGSSYEQYF
TGTGCCAGCAGCTTCGCGGGGGGAGGGAGCTCCTACGAGCAGTACTTC
>NA|TRBJ2-7|TRBV7-9|TRBD1
CASSLYGQGASYEQYF
TGTGCCAGCAGCTTATATGGACAGGGGGCATCTTACGAGCAGTACTTC
>NA|TRBJ2-1|TRBV27|TRBD2
CASSRSGRLNEQFF
TGTGCCAGCAGCCGTAGCGGGAGGCTCAATGAGCAGTTCTTC
>few|TRBJ2-7|TRBV5-5|TRBD1
CASSPDRVSSYEQYF
TGTGCCAGCAGTCCGGACAGGGTGAGCTCCTACGAGCAGTACTTC
>NA|TRBJ1-5|TRBV2|NA
CASRGQANQPQHF
TGTGCCAGCAGGGGACAAGCCAATCAGCCCCAGCATTTT
>NA|TRBJ1-3|TRBV6-1|NA
CASSEREDSGNTIYF
TGTGCCAGCAGTGAACGGGAAGACTCTGGAAACACCATATATTTT
>NA|TRBJ1-3|TRBV28|NA
CASSLELSGNTIYF
TGTGCCAGCAGTTTGGAGCTATCTGGAAACACCATATATTTT
>NA|TRBJ1-4|TRBV2|NA
CASSEGGGIEKLFF
TGTGCCAGCAGTGAAGGTGGAGGAATTGAAAAACTGTTTTTT
>once|TRBJ2-5|TRBV7-2|NA
CASSLGGSSVETQYF
TGTGCCAGCAGCTTGGGGGGATCCTCCGTAGAGACCCAGTACTTC
>NA|TRBJ2-6|TRBV19|NA
CASSTQVAGANVLTF
TGTGCCAGTAGTACCCAGGTCGCTGGGGCCAACGTCCTGACTTTC
>NA|TRBJ2-7|TRBV5-1|TRBD1
CASSSRQGAGYEQYF
TGCGCCAGCAGCTCACGACAGGGGGCAGGGTACGAGCAGTACTTC
>NA|TRBJ1-2|TRBV29-1|NA
CSVEDPGVVGYTF
TGCAGCGTTGAAGATCCCGGGGTTGTTGGCTACACCTTC
>NA|TRBJ2-2|TRBV12-5|TRBD1
CASGPPFAGGSAGELFF
TGTGCTAGTGGTCCACCCTTCGCAGGGGGCAGCGCCGGGGAGCTGTTTTTT
>NA|TRBJ1-6|TRBV3-1/TRBV3-2|TRBD1
CASSHGTGRSPLHF
TGTGCCAGCAGCCACGGGACAGGGCGTTCACCCCTCCACTTT
>NA|TRBJ1-6|TRBV3-1/TRBV3-2|TRBD1
CASSQGDRRGPLHF
TGTGCCAGCAGCCAAGGGGACAGGAGAGGACCCCTCCACTTT
>NA|TRBJ2-1|TRBV29-1|TRBD2
CSVDDEIRTSNEQFF
TGCAGCGTTGACGATGAAATTCGGACTAGTAATGAGCAGTTCTTC
>NA|TRBJ2-1|TRBV13|TRBD2
CASSQREKQFF
TGTGCCAGCAGCCAGCGGGAGAAGCAGTTCTTC
>NA|TRBJ2-1|TRBV7-7|NA
CASSRDYNNEQFF
TGTGCTAGCAGCCGGGATTACAACAATGAGCAGTTCTTC
>once|TRBJ1-1|TRBV18|TRBD1
CASLQGTEAFF
TGTGCCAGCTTACAGGGGACTGAAGCTTTCTTT
>NA|TRBJ2-4|TRBV5-1|TRBD1
CASSLAPGGDIQYF
TGCGCCAGCAGCTTGGCGCCAGGGGGTGACATTCAGTACTTC
>NA|TRBJ2-1|TRBV11-2|TRBD2
CASSFGLAYNEQFF
TGTGCCAGCAGCTTCGGACTAGCCTACAATGAGCAGTTCTTC
>NA|TRBJ2-7|TRBV7-9|TRBD2
CASSLGSGNVYEQYF
TGTGCCAGCAGCTTGGGTAGCGGGAATGTCTACGAGCAGTACTTC